A selection of T cell receptor beta chains follows, all from one sample in a study of T cells in Graves' hyperthyroidism and ophthalmopathy. A single record per CDR3 protein comes from TCRdb applying MiXCR to the multiplex PCR reads. This sample has 250,000 to 300,000 distinct CDR3 sequences, with approximately 19% found just once. The sample consisted of blood. Receptor source: a man aged 50 to 60 with Graves' ophthalmopathy. The CDR3 runs from the conserved cysteine through the conserved F or W. A D gene is named only where the DNA matches it firmly. The size field is filled for only some rows; it gives once, few, many or a size class.

CDR3aa | CDR3nt | d_gene | j_gene | v_gene | abundance
CASKVIAGGHEQYF | TGTGCCAGCAAGGTGATAGCGGGTGGTCACGAGCAGTACTTC | TRBD2 | TRBJ2-7 | TRBV2 | many
CAISYPPGGGNNEQFF | TGTGCCATCAGCTACCCCCCCGGGGGAGGCAACAATGAGCAGTTCTTC | NA | TRBJ2-1 | TRBV10-3 | NA
CASSVTGEGYTF | TGTGCCAGCAGCGTGACAGGGGAGGGCTACACCTTC | TRBD1 | TRBJ1-2 | TRBV9 | NA
CASSRTAGGYTF | TGTGCCAGCAGCCGGACGGCTGGGGGCTACACCTTC | NA | TRBJ1-2 | TRBV3-1 | few
CASSEDGFGAAYNEQFF | TGTGCCAGCAGTGAAGACGGCTTTGGAGCGGCCTACAATGAGCAGTTCTTC | NA | TRBJ2-1 | TRBV6-1 | few
CASSADAGGRSSYNEQFF | TGTGCCAGCAGTGCGGATGCGGGAGGGCGGAGCTCCTACAATGAGCAGTTCTTC | TRBD2 | TRBJ2-1 | TRBV2 | few
CAISESLTTPRDTQYF | TGTGCCATCAGTGAGTCCCTCACCACGCCGAGAGATACGCAGTATTTT | NA | TRBJ2-3 | TRBV10-3 | NA
CASSIGAQPQHF | TGTGCCAGTAGTATAGGGGCTCAGCCCCAGCATTTT | NA | TRBJ1-5 | TRBV19 | few
CASSRSGVAGDYEQYF | TGTGCCAGTAGTAGATCGGGAGTAGCGGGAGACTACGAGCAGTACTTC | TRBD2 | TRBJ2-7 | TRBV19 | NA
CASSLFGWGQPQHF | TGTGCCAGCAGTTTATTTGGTTGGGGTCAGCCCCAGCATTTT | NA | TRBJ1-5 | TRBV28 | many
CASSGGATSYEQYF | TGTGCCAGCAGTGGGGGGGCTACCTCCTACGAGCAGTACTTC | NA | TRBJ2-7 | TRBV2 | few
CASSLAASLQRIYGYTF | TGTGCCAGCAGCTTAGCAGCATCACTACAGCGAATTTATGGCTACACCTTC | NA | TRBJ1-2 | TRBV7-2 | few
CASSLSIGRAYNEQFF | TGTGCCAGCAGTTTATCTATCGGGAGAGCCTACAATGAGCAGTTCTTC | NA | TRBJ2-1 | TRBV28 | many
CSVDGRPHSYEQYF | TGCAGCGTTGACGGCAGGCCCCACTCCTACGAGCAGTACTTC | NA | TRBJ2-7 | TRBV29-1 | NA
CASSPVRGLVKEDQYF | TGTGCCAGCAGCCCAGTCCGGGGACTAGTGAAGGAGGATCAGTACTTC | TRBD2 | TRBJ2-4 | TRBV11-2 | NA
CASSVDRSTEAFF | TGCGCCAGCAGCGTGGACAGGTCCACTGAAGCTTTCTTT | TRBD1 | TRBJ1-1 | TRBV5-1 | NA
CASSSAVRRNTQYF | TGTGCCAGCAGTTCCGCCGTTCGGCGGAATACGCAGTATTTT | NA | TRBJ2-3 | TRBV28 | NA
CASSISGGYPYTDTQYF | TGTGCCAGTAGTATAAGTGGGGGCTACCCGTACACAGATACGCAGTATTTT | NA | TRBJ2-3 | TRBV19 | NA
CASSLSTGLRYSEQFF | TGTGCCAGCAGCTTGTCTACAGGGTTGCGGTACAGTGAGCAGTTCTTC | NA | TRBJ2-1 | TRBV5-5 | NA
CASSLPDRETQYF | TGTGCCAGCAGCCTCCCCGACAGAGAGACCCAGTACTTC | NA | TRBJ2-5 | TRBV4-2 | many
CASSPGVAGAQGETQYF | TGTGCCAGCAGCCCCGGGGTAGCGGGAGCCCAGGGAGAGACCCAGTACTTC | TRBD2 | TRBJ2-5 | TRBV7-3 | NA
CASSLQQGLAGELFF | TGTGCCAGCTCCCTTCAACAGGGGTTGGCCGGGGAGCTGTTTTTT | TRBD1 | TRBJ2-2 | TRBV6-1 | NA
CASSEVLSTDTQYF | TGTGCCAGCAGTGAAGTCCTTTCCACAGATACGCAGTATTTT | NA | TRBJ2-3 | TRBV6-1 | many
CARSARVKTSGMPDTQYF | TGTGCCAGGTCAGCAAGAGTAAAGACTAGCGGGATGCCAGATACGCAGTATTTT | TRBD2 | TRBJ2-3 | TRBV2 | NA
CASSLQGLGGELFF | TGTGCCAGCAGCCTGCAGGGATTGGGCGGGGAGCTGTTTTTT | NA | TRBJ2-2 | TRBV3-1 | few
CASSLGLAGNTDTQYF | TGCGCCAGCAGCTTGGGACTAGCGGGGAATACAGATACGCAGTATTTT | TRBD2 | TRBJ2-3 | TRBV5-1 | few
CASSLLSSGVYNEQFF | TGTGCCAGCAGTTTATTGTCGAGCGGGGTCTACAATGAGCAGTTCTTC | TRBD2 | TRBJ2-1 | TRBV28 | few
CASSPPEGSGQPQHF | TGTGCCAGCTCACCACCTGAAGGGTCGGGGCAGCCCCAGCATTTT | NA | TRBJ1-5 | TRBV18 | many
CAISGQTSYEQYF | TGTGCCATCAGTGGACAGACCTCCTACGAGCAGTACTTC | NA | TRBJ2-7 | TRBV10-3 | NA
CATRTSGSDTQYF | TGTGCCACCAGAACTAGCGGGAGTGATACGCAGTATTTT | TRBD2 | TRBJ2-3 | TRBV24-1 | few
CASRHMQGFENEQYF | TGTGCCAGCAGGCACATGCAGGGGTTCGAGAACGAGCAGTACTTC | NA | TRBJ2-7 | TRBV11-2 | many
CASSEASYEQYF | TGTGCCAGCAGTGAAGCCTCCTACGAGCAGTACTTC | NA | TRBJ2-7 | TRBV6-1 | NA
CASSQGTGEREQYF | TGCGCCAGCAGCCAGGGGACAGGGGAGAGGGAGCAGTACTTC | TRBD1 | TRBJ2-7 | TRBV5-1 | many
CASATWRADSDSGANVLTF | TGTGCCAGCGCCACCTGGCGGGCAGACTCTGACTCTGGGGCCAACGTCCTGACTTTC | NA | TRBJ2-6 | TRBV28 | NA
CASSLGHSNQPQHF | TGCGCCAGCAGCTTGGGACATAGCAATCAGCCCCAGCATTTT | NA | TRBJ1-5 | TRBV5-1 | few
CASTPRGGIDSPLHF | TGTGCCAGCACCCCAAGGGGGGGGATTGATTCACCCCTCCACTTT | NA | TRBJ1-6 | TRBV6-1 | few
CASSLRGGSSGNTIYF | TGTGCCAGCAGCCTCCGCGGCGGAAGCTCTGGAAACACCATATATTTT | NA | TRBJ1-3 | TRBV3-1 | NA
CASSEQGRGYEQYF | TGTGCCAGCAGTGAACAGGGTAGAGGGTACGAGCAGTACTTC | NA | TRBJ2-7 | TRBV6-1 | few
CASSGLAGGEQFF | TGTGCCAGCAGTGGCCTAGCGGGGGGTGAGCAGTTCTTC | TRBD2 | TRBJ2-1 | TRBV2 | NA
CASSAQGGGGNQPRHF | TGTGCCAGCAGTGCACAGGGGGGGGGGGGCAATCAGCCCCGGCATTTT | TRBD1 | TRBJ1-5 | TRBV6-2/TRBV6-3 | few
CSASLGSPGDTQYF | TGCAGTGCTAGCCTAGGGTCTCCTGGAGATACGCAGTATTTT | NA | TRBJ2-3 | TRBV20-1 | many